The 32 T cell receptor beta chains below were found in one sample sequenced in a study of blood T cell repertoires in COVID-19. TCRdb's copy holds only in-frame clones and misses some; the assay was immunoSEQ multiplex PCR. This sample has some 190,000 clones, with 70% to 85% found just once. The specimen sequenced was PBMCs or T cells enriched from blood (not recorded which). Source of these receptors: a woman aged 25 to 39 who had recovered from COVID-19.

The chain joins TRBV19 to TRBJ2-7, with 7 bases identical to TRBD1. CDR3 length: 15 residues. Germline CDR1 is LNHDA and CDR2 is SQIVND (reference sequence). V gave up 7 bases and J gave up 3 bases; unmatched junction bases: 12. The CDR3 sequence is CASKSPDRSIYEQYV. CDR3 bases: TGTGCCAGTAAGAGTCCGGACAGGTCGATCTACGAGCAGTACGTC.

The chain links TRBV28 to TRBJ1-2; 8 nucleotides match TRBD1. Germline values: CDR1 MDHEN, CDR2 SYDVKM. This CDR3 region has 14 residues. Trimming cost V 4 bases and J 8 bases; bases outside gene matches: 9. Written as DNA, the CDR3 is TGTGCCAGCAGTTCCCCCGGACAGGGAAGGGGCTACACCTTC. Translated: CASSSPGQGRGYTF.

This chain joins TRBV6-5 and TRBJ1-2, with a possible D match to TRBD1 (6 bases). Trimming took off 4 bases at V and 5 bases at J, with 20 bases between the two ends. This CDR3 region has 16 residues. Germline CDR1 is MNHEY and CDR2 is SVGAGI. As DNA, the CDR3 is TGTGCCAGCAGTTCCCTTCACAGGGATTCGCGGTATGGCTACACCTTC. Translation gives CASSSLHRDSRYGYTF.

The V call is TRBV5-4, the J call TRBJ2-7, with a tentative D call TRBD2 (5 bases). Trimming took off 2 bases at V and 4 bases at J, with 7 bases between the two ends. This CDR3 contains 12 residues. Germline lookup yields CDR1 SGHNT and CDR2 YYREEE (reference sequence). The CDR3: CASSFGGYEQYF. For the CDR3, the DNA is TGTGCCAGCAGCTTTGGAGGTTACGAGCAGTACTTC.

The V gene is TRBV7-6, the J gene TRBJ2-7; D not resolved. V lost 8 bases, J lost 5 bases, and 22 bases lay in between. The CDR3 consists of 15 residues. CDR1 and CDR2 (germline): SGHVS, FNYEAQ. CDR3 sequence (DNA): TGTGCCAGCGCTACTACCCTCTCGCCTGTACACGAGCAGTACTTC. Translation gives CASATTLSPVHEQYF.

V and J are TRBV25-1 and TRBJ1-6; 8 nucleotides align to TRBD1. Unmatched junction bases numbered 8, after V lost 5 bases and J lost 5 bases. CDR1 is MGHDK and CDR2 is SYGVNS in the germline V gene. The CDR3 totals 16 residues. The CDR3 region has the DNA TGTGCCAGCAGTACCCTGGACAGGGCGGATAATTCACCCCTCCACTTT. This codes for CASSTLDRADNSPLHF.

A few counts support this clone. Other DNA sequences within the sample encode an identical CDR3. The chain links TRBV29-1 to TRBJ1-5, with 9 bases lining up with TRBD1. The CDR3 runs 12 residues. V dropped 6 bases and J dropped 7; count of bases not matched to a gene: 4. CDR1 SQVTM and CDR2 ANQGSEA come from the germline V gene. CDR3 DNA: TGCAGCGTCTCCACAGGGGGCCAGCCCCAGCATTTT. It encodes CSVSTGGQPQHF.

This CDR3 reads CSVVQGWAEAFF. CDR3 nucleotide sequence: TGCAGCGTTGTCCAGGGGTGGGCTGAAGCTTTCTTT. This sequence joins TRBV29-1 and TRBJ1-1; D may be TRBD1 (6 bases). The germline V gene encodes CDR1 SQVTM and CDR2 ANQGSEA. This CDR3 has 12 residues. The germline V and J ends were trimmed by 4 bases and 6 bases, with 12 bases remaining between them.

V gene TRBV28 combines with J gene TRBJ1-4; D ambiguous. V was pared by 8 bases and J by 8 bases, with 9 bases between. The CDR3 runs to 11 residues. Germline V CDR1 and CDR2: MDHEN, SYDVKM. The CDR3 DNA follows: TGTGCCAGCTGGGAGGGCGAAAAACTGTTTTTT. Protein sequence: CASWEGEKLFF. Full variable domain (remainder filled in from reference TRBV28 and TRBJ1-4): DVKVTQSSRYLVKRTGEKVFLECVQDMDHENMFWYRQDPGLGLRLIYFSYDVKMKEKGDIPEGYSVSREKKERFSLILESASTNQTSMYLCASWEGEKLFFGSGTQLSVL.

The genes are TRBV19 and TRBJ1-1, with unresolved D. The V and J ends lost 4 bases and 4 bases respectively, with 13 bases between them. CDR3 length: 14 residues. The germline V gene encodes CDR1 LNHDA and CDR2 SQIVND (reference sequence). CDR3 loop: CASSTLPGSTEAFF. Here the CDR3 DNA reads TGTGCCAGTAGTACCCTCCCCGGGAGCACTGAAGCTTTCTTT.

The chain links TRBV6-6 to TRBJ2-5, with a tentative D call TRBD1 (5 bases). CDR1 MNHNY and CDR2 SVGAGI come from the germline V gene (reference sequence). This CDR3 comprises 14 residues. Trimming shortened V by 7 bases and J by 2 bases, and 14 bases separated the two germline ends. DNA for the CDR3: TGTGCCAGCATCAGAGACAGCGTTCAAGAGACCCAGTACTTC. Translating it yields CASIRDSVQETQYF.

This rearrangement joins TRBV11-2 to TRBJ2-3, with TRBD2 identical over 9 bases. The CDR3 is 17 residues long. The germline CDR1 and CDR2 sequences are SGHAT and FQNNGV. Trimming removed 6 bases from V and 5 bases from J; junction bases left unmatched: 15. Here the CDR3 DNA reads TGTGCCAGCAGGCCGGCCAGAGGGCGGGAGGGCCTAGATACGCAGTATTTT. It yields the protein CASRPARGREGLDTQYF.

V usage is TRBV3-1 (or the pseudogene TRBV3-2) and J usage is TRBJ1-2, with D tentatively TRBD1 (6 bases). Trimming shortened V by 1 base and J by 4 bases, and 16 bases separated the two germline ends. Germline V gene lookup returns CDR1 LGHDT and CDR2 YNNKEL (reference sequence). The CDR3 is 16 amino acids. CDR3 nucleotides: TGTGCCAGCAGCCAAGGGTGGGACACCGGCGGCTATGGCTACACCTTC. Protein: CASSQGWDTGGYGYTF.

The CDR3 nucleotides are TGCGCCAGCAGCTTGGTTATAGGGGCCGGGGAGCTGTTTTTT. Translating it yields CASSLVIGAGELFF. The chain combines TRBV5-1 with TRBJ2-2, with a possible D match to TRBD1 (5 bases). The V end was cut by 0 bases, the J end by 6 bases, with 9 bases between. CDR3 size: 14 residues. Germline CDR1 reads SGHRS; CDR2 reads YFSETQ.

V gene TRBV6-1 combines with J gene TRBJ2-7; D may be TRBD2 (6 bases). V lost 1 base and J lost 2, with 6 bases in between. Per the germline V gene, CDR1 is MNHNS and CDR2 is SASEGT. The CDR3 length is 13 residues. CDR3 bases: TGTGCCAGCAGTGAAGGGGGGGCCTACGAGCAGTACTTC. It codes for CASSEGGAYEQYF.

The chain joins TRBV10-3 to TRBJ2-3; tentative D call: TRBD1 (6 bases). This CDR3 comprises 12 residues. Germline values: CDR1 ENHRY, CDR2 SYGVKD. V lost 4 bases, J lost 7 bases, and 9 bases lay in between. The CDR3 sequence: CAISGRGNTQYF. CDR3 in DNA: TGTGCCATCAGTGGCAGGGGTAATACGCAGTATTTT.

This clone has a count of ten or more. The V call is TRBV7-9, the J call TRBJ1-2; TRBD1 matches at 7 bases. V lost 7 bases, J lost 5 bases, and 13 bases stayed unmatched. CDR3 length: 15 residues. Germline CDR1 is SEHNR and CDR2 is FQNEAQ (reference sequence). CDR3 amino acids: CASTVPGTVSYGYTF. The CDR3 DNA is TGTGCCAGCACAGTTCCGGGGACAGTGAGTTATGGCTACACCTTC. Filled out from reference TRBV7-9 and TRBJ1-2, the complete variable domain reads DTGVSQNPRHKITKRGQNVTFRCDPISEHNRLYWYRQTLGQGPEFLTYFQNEAQLEKSRLLSDRFSAERPKGSFSTLEIQRTEQGDSAMYLCASTVPGTVSYGYTFGSGTRLTVV.

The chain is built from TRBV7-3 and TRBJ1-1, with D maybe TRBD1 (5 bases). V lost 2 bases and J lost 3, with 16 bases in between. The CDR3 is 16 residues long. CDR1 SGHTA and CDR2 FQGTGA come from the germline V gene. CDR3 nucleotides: TGTGCCAGCAGCTTACGGCCGGGGCCGGGGGACACTGAAGCTTTCTTT. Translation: CASSLRPGPGDTEAFF.

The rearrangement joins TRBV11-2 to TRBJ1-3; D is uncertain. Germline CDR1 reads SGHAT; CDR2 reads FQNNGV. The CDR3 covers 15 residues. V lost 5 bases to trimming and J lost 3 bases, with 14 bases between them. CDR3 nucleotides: TGTGCCAGCAGCCGCCCGGGGTTTTATGGAAACACCATATATTTT. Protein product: CASSRPGFYGNTIYF.

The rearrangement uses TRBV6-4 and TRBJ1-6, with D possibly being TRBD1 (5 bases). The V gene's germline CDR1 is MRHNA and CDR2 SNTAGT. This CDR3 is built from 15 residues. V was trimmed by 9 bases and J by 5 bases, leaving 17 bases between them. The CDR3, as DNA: TGTGCCAGGACTCGGGGAGGGGAGGATAATTCACCCCTCCACTTT. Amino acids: CARTRGGEDNSPLHF.

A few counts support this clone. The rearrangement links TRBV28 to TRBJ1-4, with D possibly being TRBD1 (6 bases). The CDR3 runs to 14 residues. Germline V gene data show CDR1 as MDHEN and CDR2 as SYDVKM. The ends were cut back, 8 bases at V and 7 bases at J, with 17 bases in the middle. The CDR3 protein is CASREGGLIEKLFF. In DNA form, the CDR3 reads TGTGCCAGCCGGGAGGGGGGCTTGATTGAAAAACTGTTTTTT.

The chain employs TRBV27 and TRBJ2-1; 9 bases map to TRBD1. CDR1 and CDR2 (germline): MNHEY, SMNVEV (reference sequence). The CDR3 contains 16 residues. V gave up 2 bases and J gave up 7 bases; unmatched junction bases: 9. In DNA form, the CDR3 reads TGTGCCAGCAGTTTAGTTTGGGACAGGGTGTCAAATGAGCAGTTCTTC. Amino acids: CASSLVWDRVSNEQFF.

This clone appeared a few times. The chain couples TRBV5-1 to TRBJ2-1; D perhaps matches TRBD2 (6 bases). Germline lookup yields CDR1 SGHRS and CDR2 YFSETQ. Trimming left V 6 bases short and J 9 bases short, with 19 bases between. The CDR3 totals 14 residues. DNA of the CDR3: TGCGCCAGCAACCAGGGAGGAGAGGTAGGTGAGCAGTTCTTC. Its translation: CASNQGGEVGEQFF.

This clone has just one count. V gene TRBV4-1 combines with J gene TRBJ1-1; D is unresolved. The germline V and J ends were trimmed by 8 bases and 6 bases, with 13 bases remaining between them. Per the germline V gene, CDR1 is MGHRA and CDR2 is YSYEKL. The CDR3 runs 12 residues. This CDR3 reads CASSRDPPEAFF. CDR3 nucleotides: TGCGCCAGCTCGCGAGATCCCCCTGAAGCTTTCTTT.

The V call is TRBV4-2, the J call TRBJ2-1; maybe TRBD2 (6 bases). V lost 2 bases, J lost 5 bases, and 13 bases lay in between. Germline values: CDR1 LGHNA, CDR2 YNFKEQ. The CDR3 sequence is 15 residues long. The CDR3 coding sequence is TGTGCCAGCAGCCAACTTAGTTCGGGAGACAATGAGCAGTTCTTC. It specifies CASSQLSSGDNEQFF.

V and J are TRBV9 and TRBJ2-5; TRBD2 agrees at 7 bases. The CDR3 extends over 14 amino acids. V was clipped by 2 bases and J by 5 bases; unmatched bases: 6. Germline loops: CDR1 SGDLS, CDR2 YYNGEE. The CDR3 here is CASSVTSLWETQYF. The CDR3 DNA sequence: TGTGCCAGCAGCGTGACTAGCTTGTGGGAGACCCAGTACTTC.

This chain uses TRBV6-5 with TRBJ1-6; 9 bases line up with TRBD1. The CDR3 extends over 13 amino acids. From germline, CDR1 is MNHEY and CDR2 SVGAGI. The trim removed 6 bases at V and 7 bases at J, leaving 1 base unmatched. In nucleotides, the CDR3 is TGTGCCAGCAGGGGGACAGGGAATTCACCCCTCCACTTT. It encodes CASRGTGNSPLHF.

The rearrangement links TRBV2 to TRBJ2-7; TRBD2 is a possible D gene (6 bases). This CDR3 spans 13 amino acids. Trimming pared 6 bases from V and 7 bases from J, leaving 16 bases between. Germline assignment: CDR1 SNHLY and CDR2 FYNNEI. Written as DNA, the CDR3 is TGTGCCAGCAGGGGGACTGGAGGGAGGGAGCAGTACTTC. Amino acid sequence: CASRGTGGREQYF.

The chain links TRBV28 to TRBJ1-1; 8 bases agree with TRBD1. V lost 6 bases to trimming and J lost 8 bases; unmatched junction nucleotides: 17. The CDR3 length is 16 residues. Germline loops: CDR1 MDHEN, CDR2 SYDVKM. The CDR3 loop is CASSLIFGQGLGEAFF. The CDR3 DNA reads TGTGCCAGCAGCCTTATCTTTGGACAGGGCCTGGGGGAAGCTTTCTTT.

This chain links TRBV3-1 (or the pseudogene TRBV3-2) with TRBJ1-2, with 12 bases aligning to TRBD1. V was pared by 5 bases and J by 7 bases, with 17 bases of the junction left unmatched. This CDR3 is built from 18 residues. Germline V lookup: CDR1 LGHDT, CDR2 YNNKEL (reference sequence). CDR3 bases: TGTGCCAGCAGCGACCAAACCCGGGACAGGGGGCCAAGAGGTGGCTACACCTTC. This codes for CASSDQTRDRGPRGGYTF.

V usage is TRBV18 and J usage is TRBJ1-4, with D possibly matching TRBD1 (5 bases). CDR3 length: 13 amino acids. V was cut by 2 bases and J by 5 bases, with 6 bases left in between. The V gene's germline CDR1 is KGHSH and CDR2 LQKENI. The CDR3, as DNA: TGTGCCAGCTCACCAAAGGGGAATGAAAAACTGTTTTTT. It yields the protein CASSPKGNEKLFF.

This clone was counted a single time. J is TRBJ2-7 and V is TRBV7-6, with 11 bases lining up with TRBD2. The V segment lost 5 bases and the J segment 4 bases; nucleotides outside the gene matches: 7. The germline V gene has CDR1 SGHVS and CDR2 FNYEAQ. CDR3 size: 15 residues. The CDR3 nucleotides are TGTGCCAGCAGCAATCGACTAGCGGGAAGGTACGAGCAGTACTTC. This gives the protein CASSNRLAGRYEQYF.